This T cell receptor beta chain was documented in a study of blood T cells in healthy people across ages. Combining a sample-barcoded 5' primer with a J-beta primer mix, a second PCR ran for about 6 to 11 cycles. TCRdb reprocessed the 5' RACE reads with MiXCR, giving one entry per CDR3 protein. The repertoire includes some 760,000 distinct CDR3 sequences, more than 20% of them detected once, and 9.4% sits in the top ten. This sample also appeared in a second study, on T cells of mothers and their children.

This clonotype originated in a boy between 10 and 17 years old in good health. The sample was blood.

The CDR3 loop is CASRYLAGGDNEQFF. The CDR3 DNA sequence: TGTGCCAGCAGGTACCTAGCGGGGGGAGACAATGAGCAGTTCTTC. V is TRBV6-6 and J is TRBJ2-1; 11 bases agree with TRBD2. V shed 6 bases, J shed 5 bases, and the junction held 6 bases outside the gene matches. Germline CDR1 and CDR2: MNHNY and SVGAGI (reference sequence). This CDR3 is built from 15 residues.